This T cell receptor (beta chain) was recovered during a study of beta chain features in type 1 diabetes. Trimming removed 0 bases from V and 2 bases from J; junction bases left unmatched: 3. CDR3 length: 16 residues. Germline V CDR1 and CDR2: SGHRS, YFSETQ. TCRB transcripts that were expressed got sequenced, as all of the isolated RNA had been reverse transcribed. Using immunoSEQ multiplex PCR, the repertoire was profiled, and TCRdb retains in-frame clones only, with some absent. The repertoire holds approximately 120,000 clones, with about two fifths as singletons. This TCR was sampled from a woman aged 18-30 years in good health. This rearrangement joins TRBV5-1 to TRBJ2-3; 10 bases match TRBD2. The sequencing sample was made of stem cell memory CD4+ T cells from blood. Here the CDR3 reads CASSLGTSGYTDTQYF. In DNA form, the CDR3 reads TGCGCCAGCAGCTTGGGGACTAGCGGCTACACAGATACGCAGTATTTT.